What follows describes a single TCR beta chain. The sample contains more than one DNA sequence encoding this CDR3. Clones were sequenced by immunoSEQ multiplex PCR, and TCRdb holds only the in-frame ones, with some missing. This sample has about 170,000 clones; roughly 91% occur once, and the top ten carry approximately 1.5%. This specimen comes from a study of control samples from healthy donors and cancer patients. In germline, CDR1 is LGHNA, CDR2 YNFKEQ. The CDR3 sequence is 14 residues long. The ends were cut back, 1 base at V and 2 bases at J, with 7 bases in the middle. The specimen was blood. The TCR sequence derives from a woman in her thirties in good health. The V gene is TRBV4-2, the J gene TRBJ2-3; D uncertain. CDR3 in DNA: TGTGCCAGCAGCCAAGGACTCGTCACAGATACGCAGTATTTT. Translated: CASSQGLVTDTQYF.